This TCR beta chain was found in a study of T-cell reconstitution after alpha-beta-depleted transplantation in children. V gave up 6 bases and J gave up 9 bases; unmatched junction bases: 6. Germline V gene sequence: CDR1 ENHRY, CDR2 SYGVKD. The length of the CDR3 is 14 residues. In this sample, this clonotype turned up many times. Unique molecular identifiers were incorporated when the TCRbeta library was constructed. TCRdb redid the calling of the PCR reads with MiXCR, one entry per CDR3 protein. This table holds approximately 590,000 distinct CDR3 sequences, roughly 10% found once. Here the sequenced sample was PBMCs from the stem cell graft donor, taken from the stem cell graft. The J gene is TRBJ2-1, the V gene TRBV10-3; TRBD2 matches 12 bases. This clonotype originated in a human donor who donated a stem cell graft to a child with acute myeloid leukemia. The CDR3 protein is CAIRETSGRREQFF. The CDR3 DNA sequence: TGTGCCATCAGGGAGACTAGCGGGAGACGTGAGCAGTTCTTC.